The T cell receptor beta chain described here comes from a study of shared clonotypes between healthy human individuals. From CD4+ cells came CD45RA+ naive and CD45RA-negative memory subsets. TCRdb's copy holds only in-frame clones and misses some; the assay was immunoSEQ multiplex PCR. The data contain about 980,000 clones, roughly 72% of them singletons. This CDR3 is 13 amino acids long. Germline V CDR1 and CDR2: MRHNA, SNTAGT. V was shortened by 5 bases and J by 7 bases, with 12 bases between the two germline ends. The sequenced material came from memory CD4+ T cells sorted from blood. Subset meaning: CD45RA-negative fraction. This clonotype was sampled from a man younger than 30 in good health. V and J are TRBV6-4 and TRBJ2-1, with D uncertain. CDR3 in amino acids: CASSLEVQNEQFF. The CDR3, as DNA: TGTGCCAGCAGTCTAGAAGTGCAAAATGAGCAGTTCTTC.